This T cell receptor (beta chain) was captured in a study of PD-1 blockade in classical Hodgkin lymphoma (dated by TCRdb to between 2020 and 2021). Regarding the study in general: Nivolumab dosing was 3 mg/kg intravenously every 2 weeks, continuing until either disease progression or unacceptable toxicity. The study used TCR beta sequencing and CyTOF to define a peripheral blood immune signature of response to PD-1 blockade in classical Hodgkin lymphoma. Broader findings and caveats from the paper: Baseline diversity similar to that of newly diagnosed patients was observed in trial patients achieving complete response, whereas significantly lower diversity was observed in partial responders and progressors. A significant rise by C4D1 was seen in CD4+ but not CD8+ TCR diversity (p=0.0027 vs p=0.16), with the rise being most apparent in complete responders (p=0.02). Lower diversity was observed in patients in whom nivolumab was started less than 1 year after ASCT, and these patients were excluded from later analyses so that confounding by immune reconstitution would be avoided. Only a single clinical trial cohort was studied, and what caused the repertoire differences, possibly disease activity or prior therapy, remained undefined. Baseline TCR diversity was reported to be lower in newly diagnosed patients than in healthy donors and to be lower still in relapsed/refractory patients.

The time point label, as the study defines it: cycle 1 day 1 (C1D1), immediately before nivolumab initiation. Relapse after autologous stem cell transplantation had occurred in all trial patients, and cohorts A, B and C were distinguished by prior brentuximab vedotin exposure. The trial cohort included some 53 patients with relapsed/refractory classical Hodgkin lymphoma, and each patient had a best overall response of complete response, partial response or progressive disease. Trial patients were treated with single-agent nivolumab in the multi-cohort phase II CheckMate 205 trial. An independent review committee assessed best overall response using the 2007 International Working Group response criteria. Trial PBMCs were collected just before the start of nivolumab (C1D1) and during therapy at cycle 2 day 1 and cycle 4 day 1. After peripheral blood was drawn into 8 mL Vacutainer Cell Preparation Tubes, PBMCs were isolated by centrifugation and then cryopreserved.

Genomic DNA was isolated using the Qiagen DNeasy kit from unsorted PBMCs as well as from negatively selected CD4+ and CD8+ fractions. TCR beta CDR3 regions were subjected to amplification by immunoSEQ multiplex PCR with primers that anneal to V and J segments. A synthetic immune receptor repertoire was used to minimize amplification bias, and remaining bias was computationally removed after sequencing. Per the original workflow: Custom Python scripts were used to quantify repertoire diversity as the Shannon entropy index. Unsorted, CD4+ and CD8+ repertoires were examined separately, except in combined analyses, for which CD4+ and CD8+ sequences were merged in silico. A clone was considered expanded if an increase in frequency of at least 2-fold after treatment relative to C1D1 was found, and a pseudocount of 0.5 was applied to clones undetected at baseline. Clones with 0 or 1 copy at C1D1 were classified as singleton clones, and clones with 2 or more copies were classified as non-singleton clones. Clones expanded in unsorted samples were annotated as CD4+, CD8+ or unknown by matching protein sequences in sorted samples from the same patient. Diversity changes from C1D1 to C4D1 were tested in paired samples using Wilcoxon tests. In its TCRdb copy, this immuneACCESS table keeps in-frame sequences only and misses some clones. Where compared with another copy, unresolved V genes explain less than half of these, and the others have no known cause. D and trimming were read from the DNA, whereas the V and J calls and clone size are those reported in that table. The sample includes tens of thousands of clones, with about 92% observed a single time. The ten largest clones capture approximately 8% of the sample.

On this clone itself: There is no known antigen for this receptor. No quality values exist for individual bases; no much larger clone is one base distant.

Here the sequenced sample was peripheral blood mononuclear cells (PBMCs), taken at baseline. The origin of this receptor is a human donor with classical Hodgkin lymphoma.

The CDR3 corresponds to CASSLYPSGGETQYF. In nucleotide form, the sequence is TGTGCCAGCAGTTTATACCCGAGTGGGGGAGAGACCCAGTACTTC. This receptor chain uses TRBV27 and TRBJ2-5; the D gene is possibly TRBD1 or TRBD2, with 5 bases matching each. Between the V and J ends, shortened by 1 base and 4 bases respectively, the junction contains 13 bases. The CDR3 covers 15 residues, taking in both the cysteine and the phenylalanine. Only CDR3 DNA remains: 45 bases, in frame from the first base. Looking up the germline V gene (reference sequence) yields CDR1 MNHEY and CDR2 SMNVEV.